This T cell receptor (beta chain) was captured by sequencing in a study of cytomegalovirus exposure and HLA in healthy donors. Overall study context: Tens of millions of unique TCRs from HLA-typed donors made up an early data release.

Findings of the study overall: A prior analysis recorded that most TCR beta V segments were productive about 90% or about 30% of the time. The study flagged approximately 180 TCR beta chains as cytomegalovirus-associated.

The CDR3 has 15 residues. Per germline, CDR1 ENHRY and CDR2 SYGVKD. J lost 2 bases, V lost 2 bases, and 1 base had no gene match. The PCR made use of 60 Vbeta and 13 Jbeta primers. Profiled with immunoSEQ multiplex PCR; TCRdb holds only in-frame clones, not every one. The sample holds around 70,000 clones. As for this clone: Its antigen is as yet unknown.

The sequencing input was PBMCs. This sequence was found in a middle-aged woman in good health and CMV-seropositive. The chain employs TRBV10-3 and TRBJ2-7; 12 bases are shared with TRBD2. The CDR3 DNA is TGTGCCATCAGTGAGAGGACTAGCGGGGCCTACGAGCAGTACTTC. Its protein is CAISERTSGAYEQYF.